These 27 T cell receptor beta chains were sequenced from one sample in a study of blood T cells in healthy people across ages. A second PCR of about 7 to 12 cycles used a sample-barcoded 5' primer and a J-beta primer mix. TCRdb reprocessed the 5' RACE reads via MiXCR and lists one record per CDR3 protein. The sample has over 750,000 distinct CDR3 sequences; 25% are singletons. This same sample was also part of a study on T cells of mothers and their children.

Sequenced input: blood. Every receptor here comes from a boy aged 5-17 years in good health.

In this sample, this clonotype turned up many times. The V call is TRBV7-2, the J call TRBJ1-1; D is perhaps TRBD1 (5 bases). Germline CDR1 is SGHTA and CDR2 is FQGNSA. The V end was cut by 0 bases, the J end by 1 base, with 6 bases between. The CDR3 sequence is 14 residues long. Here the CDR3 reads CASSLAGPNTEAFF. DNA for the CDR3: TGTGCCAGCAGCTTAGCGGGGCCGAACACTGAAGCTTTCTTT. The variable domain in full, with the rest retrieved from reference TRBV7-2 and TRBJ1-1, is GAGVSQSPSNKVTEKGKDVELRCDPISGHTALYWYRQSLGQGLEFLIYFQGNSAPDKSGLPSDRFSAERTGGSVSTLTIQRTQQEDSAVYLCASSLAGPNTEAFFGQGTRLTVV.

The genes are TRBV5-5 and TRBJ2-3, with unresolved D. The length of the CDR3 is 13 residues. The V and J ends lost 1 base and 5 bases respectively, with 8 bases between them. CDR1 is SGHKS and CDR2 is YYEKEE in the germline V gene (reference sequence). CDR3 nucleotides: TGTGCCAGCAGCTTGATACGCGAAGATACGCAGTATTTT. It codes for CASSLIREDTQYF. Based on the CDR3 plus reference TRBV5-5 and TRBJ2-3, the full variable domain is DAGVTQSPTHLIKTRGQQVTLRCSPISGHKSVSWYQQVLGQGPQFIFQYYEKEERGRGNFPDRFSARQFPNYSSELNVNALLLGDSALYLCASSLIREDTQYFGPGTRLTVL.

This clonotype occurred a few times. This rearrangement joins TRBV29-1 to TRBJ2-7; possible D gene TRBD1, 6 bases. Germline assignment: CDR1 SQVTM and CDR2 ANQGSEA. The CDR3 covers 11 residues. CDR3 sequence reads: CRETGPGEQYF. CDR3 DNA: TGCAGAGAGACAGGCCCAGGCGAGCAGTACTTC.

This clonotype was counted only a few times. The chain links TRBV3-1 to TRBJ2-5; 9 bases agree with TRBD2. Gene TRBJ2-1 matches the end of the DNA better, so the J call may be wrong. There are 19 residues in the CDR3. Germline CDR1 is LGHDT and CDR2 is YNNKEL (reference sequence). The CDR3 coding sequence is TGTGCCAGCAGCCAAGAATCAGGTAGCGGGGGCCTTACCTACAATGAGCAGTTCTTC. Amino acids: CASSQESGSGGLTYNEQFF.

The V and J genes are TRBV7-9 and TRBJ1-4; D remains unclear. The CDR3 is 13 amino acids. The germline gives CDR1 SEHNR, CDR2 FQNEAQ (reference sequence). V lost 5 bases to trimming and J lost 11 bases, with 15 bases between them. The CDR3, as DNA: TGTGCCAGCAGCCCGTTAGCGAGGGATAAACTGTTTTTT. This gives the protein CASSPLARDKLFF.

This chain connects TRBV6-6 to TRBJ2-3; D is perhaps TRBD1 (6 bases). The CDR3 has 13 amino acids. Deletions cut 9 bases from V and 1 base from J, with 11 bases between. From germline, CDR1 is MNHNY and CDR2 SVGAGI (reference sequence). The CDR3 coding sequence is TGTGCCAGGGCCCAGGGGCGCACAGATACGCAGTATTTT. Translating gives CARAQGRTDTQYF.

CDR3 nucleotides: TGTGCCAGCAGTTTAAACGACATCTCCTATGGCTACACCTTC. It is translated as CASSLNDISYGYTF. The V call is TRBV12-3 or TRBV12-4, the J call TRBJ1-2; no reliable D call. This CDR3 region has 14 residues. Trimming pared 2 bases from V and 4 bases from J, leaving 11 bases between.

The chain has TRBV7-9 and TRBJ2-7; D is unresolved. The CDR3 extends over 13 amino acids. Germline loops: CDR1 SEHNR, CDR2 FQNEAQ (reference sequence). V was pared by 4 bases and J by 2 bases, with 9 bases between. DNA for the CDR3: TGTGCCAGCAGCTCTGTCCGGGCCTACGAGCAGTACTTC. The encoded protein is CASSSVRAYEQYF.

This clonotype was picked up a small number of times. The V gene is TRBV6-5, the J gene TRBJ2-4, with D perhaps given as TRBD1 or TRBD2 (5 bases each). The CDR3 totals 16 residues. Germline V lookup: CDR1 MNHEY, CDR2 SVGAGI. The V and J ends lost 6 bases and 6 bases respectively, with 21 bases between them. The CDR3 spells CASRKEPGPLGNIQYF. CDR3 nucleotides: TGTGCCAGCAGGAAAGAACCGGGACCATTGGGAAACATTCAGTACTTC.

This chain links TRBV7-3 with TRBJ2-1; D call uncertain. The ends were cut back, 2 bases at V and 5 bases at J, with 10 bases in the middle. The CDR3 extends over 14 amino acids. The germline gives CDR1 SGHTA, CDR2 FQGTGA. The CDR3 DNA follows: TGTGCCAGCAGCTTAGCCGGACGAAACAATGAGCAGTTCTTC. Translated: CASSLAGRNNEQFF.

The chain's CDR3 is CASSLRGQTNSPLHF. The CDR3 coding sequence is TGCGCCAGCAGCTTACGAGGACAGACAAATTCACCCCTCCACTTT. The chain couples TRBV5-1 to TRBJ1-6; a weak D match, TRBD1 (6 bases). V lost 2 bases and J lost 7, with 13 bases in between. The CDR3 covers 15 residues. Germline-derived CDR1 and CDR2 are SGHRS and YFSETQ.

This rearrangement joins TRBV11-2 to TRBJ2-1; D not resolved. Looked up from germline, CDR1 is SGHAT and CDR2 is FQNNGV. The CDR3 consists of 18 residues. V was clipped by 5 bases and J by 5 bases, with 25 bases between them. CDR3: CASSPMSLQAYGHNEQFF. Written as DNA, the CDR3 is TGTGCCAGCAGCCCGATGAGTTTGCAGGCCTATGGGCACAATGAGCAGTTCTTC.

The genes are TRBV20-1 and TRBJ2-4; no clear D gene. CDR1 is DFQATT, CDR2 SNEGSKA, per germline (reference sequence). V was pared by 1 base and J by 1 base, with 5 bases between. The CDR3 runs 13 residues. Written as DNA, the CDR3 is TGCAGTGCTAGAGCCGGGGCCAAAAACATTCAGTACTTC. It specifies CSARAGAKNIQYF.

This clonotype was observed a handful of times. The V gene is TRBV5-4, the J gene TRBJ2-3; 8 bases match TRBD2. This CDR3 has 16 residues. V gave up 0 bases and J gave up 2 bases; unmatched junction bases: 5. Germline values: CDR1 SGHNT, CDR2 YYREEE (reference sequence). CDR3 in DNA: TGTGCCAGCAGCTTGGTATTAGCGGGGATCACAGATACGCAGTATTTT. This translates into CASSLVLAGITDTQYF.

This chain uses TRBV29-1 with TRBJ2-5, with D possibly matching TRBD1 (5 bases). Trimming took 1 base from V and 0 from J, leaving 12 bases between them. Per the germline V gene, CDR1 is SQVTM and CDR2 is ANQGSEA. CDR3 size: 15 residues. CDR3 DNA sequence: TGCAGCGTTGAAGGCATCACAGGTTACCAAGAGACCCAGTACTTC. It encodes CSVEGITGYQETQYF.

The J gene is TRBJ2-2, the V gene TRBV5-6; D gene ambiguous. The CDR3 has 13 residues. Germline V gives CDR1 SGHDT, CDR2 YYEEEE. V lost 3 bases to trimming and J lost 3 bases, with 6 bases between them. CDR3 sequence reads: CASSYVYTGELFF. The DNA of the CDR3 is TGTGCCAGCAGCTATGTTTACACCGGGGAGCTGTTTTTT.

The chain uses TRBV7-2 and TRBJ2-2; 8 nucleotides line up with TRBD2. Losses at the gene ends were 5 bases for V and 4 bases for J; bases not matched to a gene: 12. CDR1 and CDR2 (germline): SGHTA, FQGNSA. CDR3 size: 17 residues. The CDR3, as DNA: TGTGCCAGCAGCCGGACCACGGGGGGGCTCGTCACCGGGGAGCTGTTTTTT. Its protein product is CASSRTTGGLVTGELFF.

This rearrangement joins TRBV20-1 to TRBJ2-5; TRBD1 matches at 9 bases. TRBJ2-7 explains the end of the DNA better; the J call may be wrong. Germline assignment: CDR1 DFQATT and CDR2 SNEGSKA (reference sequence). The CDR3 has 14 amino acids. The CDR3 sequence is CSAKPGQGIYEQYF. CDR3 sequence (DNA): TGCAGTGCTAAGCCGGGACAGGGCATCTACGAGCAGTACTTC.

This clonotype was counted between two and nine times. The gene calls are TRBV10-3 and TRBJ2-5; D is ambiguous. The DNA end lines up better with TRBJ2-1; the J call may be wrong. From germline, CDR1 is ENHRY and CDR2 SYGVKD. CDR3 length: 11 amino acids. CDR3 residues: CAISEIDEQFF. CDR3 coding DNA: TGTGCCATCAGTGAAATTGATGAGCAGTTCTTC.

This clonotype was observed a handful of times. V is TRBV4-1 and J is TRBJ2-5, with D unclear. The CDR3 runs 15 residues. From germline, CDR1 is MGHRA and CDR2 YSYEKL. Trimming removed 1 base from V and 0 bases from J, with 9 bases in between. The CDR3 loop is CASSQVVVYQETQYF. DNA for the CDR3: TGCGCCAGCAGCCAAGTAGTGGTGTACCAAGAGACCCAGTACTTC.

This clonotype was counted between two and nine times. J is TRBJ2-5 and V is TRBV19, with 7 bases matching TRBD1. The CDR3 spans 15 residues. Germline CDR1 reads LNHDA; CDR2 reads SQIVND (reference sequence). Trimming took 5 bases from V and 0 from J; bases not matched to a gene: 6. In DNA form, the CDR3 reads TGTGCCAGTAGTCTCCCAACAGGGGACCAAGAGACCCAGTACTTC. Protein: CASSLPTGDQETQYF. Full variable domain (remainder filled in from reference TRBV19 and TRBJ2-5): DGGITQSPKYLFRKEGQNVTLSCEQNLNHDAMYWYRQDPGQGLRLIYYSQIVNDFQKGDIAEGYSVSREKKESFPLTVTSAQKNPTAFYLCASSLPTGDQETQYFGPGTRLLVL.

This clonotype was seen only a few times. This chain connects TRBV3-1 to TRBJ2-1; weak D call: TRBD2 (6 bases). Between the trimmed V and J ends, which lost 0 bases and 0 bases, there was a span of 18 bases. This CDR3 is 19 amino acids long. CDR1 is LGHDT, CDR2 YNNKEL, per germline (reference sequence). The CDR3 is CASSQDYPVSGSSYNEQFF. Written as DNA, the CDR3 is TGTGCCAGCAGCCAAGATTATCCGGTTAGCGGAAGCTCCTACAATGAGCAGTTCTTC.

This chain uses TRBV28 with TRBJ2-5; 8 bases fit TRBD2. The J call could be wrong; TRBJ2-1 is a better fit for the DNA end. The CDR3 has 17 residues. Germline loops: CDR1 MDHEN, CDR2 SYDVKM. CDR3 nucleotide sequence: TGTGCCAGCAGTTCGACCGGGACTAGGACCCTCAACAATGAGCAGTTCTTC. Residues: CASSSTGTRTLNNEQFF.

This clonotype was detected a few times. V usage is TRBV29-1 and J usage is TRBJ2-1, with D possibly called TRBD1 or TRBD2 (5 bases each). Germline CDR1 reads SQVTM; CDR2 reads ANQGSEA. This CDR3 contains 11 residues. The V and J ends lost 6 bases and 9 bases respectively, with 12 bases between them. The DNA for the CDR3 is TGCAGCGTCGACTTGGGGGTTGAGCAGTTCTTC. It codes for CSVDLGVEQFF.

This clonotype was seen a handful of times. The chain is built from TRBV4-1 and TRBJ2-5, with no clear D. The CDR3 sequence is 14 residues long. Between the trimmed V and J ends, which lost 1 base and 5 bases, there was a span of 11 bases. The germline V gene has CDR1 MGHRA and CDR2 YSYEKL. CDR3 bases: TGCGCCAGCAGCCAAGTGGTCGCAGTTGAGACCCAGTACTTC. Translated: CASSQVVAVETQYF.

This sequence joins TRBV7-8 and TRBJ1-3; D might be TRBD1 (5 bases). The germline V and J ends were trimmed by 4 bases and 0 bases, with 7 bases remaining between them. Germline V lookup: CDR1 SGHVS, CDR2 FQNEAQ. The CDR3 covers 14 residues. CDR3 DNA sequence: TGTGCCAGCAGCTCGGGACTCTCTGGAAACACCATATATTTT. This translates into CASSSGLSGNTIYF.

This clonotype has more than one count but fewer than ten. The chain links TRBV19 to TRBJ1-2, with D hard to call. The CDR3 is 15 amino acids. The germline gives CDR1 LNHDA, CDR2 SQIVND (reference sequence). Trimming took 0 bases from V and 2 from J, leaving 10 bases between them. The CDR3 here is CASSIDWRANYGYTF. CDR3 in DNA: TGTGCCAGTAGTATAGATTGGCGGGCGAACTATGGCTACACCTTC. Full variable domain (missing parts from reference TRBV19 and TRBJ1-2): DGGITQSPKYLFRKEGQNVTLSCEQNLNHDAMYWYRQDPGQGLRLIYYSQIVNDFQKGDIAEGYSVSREKKESFPLTVTSAQKNPTAFYLCASSIDWRANYGYTFGSGTRLTVV.